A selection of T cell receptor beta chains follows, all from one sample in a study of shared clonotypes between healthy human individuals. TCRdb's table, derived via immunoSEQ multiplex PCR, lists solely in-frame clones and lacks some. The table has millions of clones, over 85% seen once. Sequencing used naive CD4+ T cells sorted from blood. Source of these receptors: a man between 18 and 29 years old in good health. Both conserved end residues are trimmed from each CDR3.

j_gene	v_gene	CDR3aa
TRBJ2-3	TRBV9	ASSPTGLDTQY
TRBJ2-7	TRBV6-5	ASSYSTSGFTYEQY
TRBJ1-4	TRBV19	ASSISGTYSEKLF
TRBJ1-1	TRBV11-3	ASSPGTGDTEAF
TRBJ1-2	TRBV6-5	ASSTPGAGYT
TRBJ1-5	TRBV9	ASSAGTGSGGQPQH
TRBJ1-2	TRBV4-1	ASSQVTGGGYT
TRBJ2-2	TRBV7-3	ASSPSGDTGELF
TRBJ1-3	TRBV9	ASSVAEFSGNTIY
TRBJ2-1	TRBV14	ASSPGTGVYNEQF
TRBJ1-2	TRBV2	ASSEVEGPLHGYT
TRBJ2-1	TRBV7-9	ASSLTGTGGSNEQF
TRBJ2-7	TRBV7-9	ASSGLNSYEQY
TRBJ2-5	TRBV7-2	ASSLERGETQY
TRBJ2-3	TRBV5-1	ASSFRSGGSTDTQY
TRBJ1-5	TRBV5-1	ASSRWGGYNQPQH
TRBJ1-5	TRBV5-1	ASSPAGDQPQH
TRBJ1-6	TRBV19	ASSIRTNSPLH
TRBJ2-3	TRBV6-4	ASSLAGGPGTQY
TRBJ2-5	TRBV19	ASSVGQGAKETQY
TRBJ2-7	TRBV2	ASKGISYEQY
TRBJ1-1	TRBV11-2	ASSLGQLMNTEAF
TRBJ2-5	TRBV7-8	ASSRLGEGGETQY
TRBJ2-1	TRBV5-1	ASSLAGQAYNEQF
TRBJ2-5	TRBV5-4	ASSPAPLATQETQY
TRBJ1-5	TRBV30	AWSARTGRVSNQPQH
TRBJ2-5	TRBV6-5	ASSYYGTGQETQY
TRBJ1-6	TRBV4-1	ASSQGELGSYNSPLH
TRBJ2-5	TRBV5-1	ASSSGTVEETQY
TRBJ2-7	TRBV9	ASSLTSGYEQY
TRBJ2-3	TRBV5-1	ASRRQGTDTQY
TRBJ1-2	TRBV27	ASSPTGLGYGYT
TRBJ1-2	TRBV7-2	ASSLTSDYGYT
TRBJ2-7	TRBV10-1	ASSLNLGRGPGEQY
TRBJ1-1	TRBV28	ASSLWVADTEAF
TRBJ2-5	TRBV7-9	ASSHPTLNGQETQY
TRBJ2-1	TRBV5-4	AASLDGTGGSNEQF
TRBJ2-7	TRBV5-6	ASSLTGTSYEQY
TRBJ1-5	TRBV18	ASSPTDSNQPQH
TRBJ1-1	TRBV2	ASSAGFAAF
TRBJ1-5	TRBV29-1	SVEADSNQPQH
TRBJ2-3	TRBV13	ASMPSGVTDTQY
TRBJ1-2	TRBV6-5	ASSYAQGAYGYT
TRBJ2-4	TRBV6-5	ASSRGPRAKNIQY
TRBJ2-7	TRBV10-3	AISESGTSSYEQY
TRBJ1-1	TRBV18	ASSPRRGDTEAF
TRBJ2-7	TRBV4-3	ASSQGSASPYEQY